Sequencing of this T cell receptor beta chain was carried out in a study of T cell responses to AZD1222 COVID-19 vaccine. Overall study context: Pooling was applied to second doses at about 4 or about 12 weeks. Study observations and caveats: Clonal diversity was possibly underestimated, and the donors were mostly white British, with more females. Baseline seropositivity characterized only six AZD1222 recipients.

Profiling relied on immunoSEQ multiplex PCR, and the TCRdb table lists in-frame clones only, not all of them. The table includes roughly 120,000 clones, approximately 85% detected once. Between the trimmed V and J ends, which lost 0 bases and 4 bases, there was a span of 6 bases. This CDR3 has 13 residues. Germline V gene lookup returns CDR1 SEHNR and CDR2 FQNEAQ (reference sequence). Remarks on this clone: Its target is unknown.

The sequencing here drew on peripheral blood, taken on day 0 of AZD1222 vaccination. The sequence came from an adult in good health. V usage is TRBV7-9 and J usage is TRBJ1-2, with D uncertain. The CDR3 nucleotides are TGTGCCAGCAGCTTAGCAAGGGCCTATGGCTACACCTTC. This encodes CASSLARAYGYTF.